A selection of T cell receptor beta chains follows, all from one sample in a study of CXCR4 blockade with PD-1 therapy in pancreatic cancer. The assay was immunoSEQ multiplex PCR, and TCRdb's table has in-frame clones only and misses some. The sample carries roughly 18,000 clones, about 72% recorded once. The sequenced sample was tumor tissue. The source is a human donor with pancreatic ductal adenocarcinoma. Both conserved end residues are part of each CDR3. D genes are given only for firm matches. Clone size is not always given. Where it is, it says once, few, many or a class for expanded clones.

d_gene	v_gene	j_gene	abundance	len	CDR3aa	CDR3nt
.	TRBV10-3	TRBJ1-3	.	12	CAISVNGNTIYF	TGTGCCATCAGTGTAAATGGAAACACCATATATTTT
.	TRBV19	TRBJ2-7	.	14	CASSMSDLTYEQYF	TGTGCCAGTAGTATGTCCGACCTAACCTACGAGCAGTACTTC
TRBD2	TRBV5-1	TRBJ2-1	.	15	CASGQAGAFYNEQFF	TGCGCCAGCGGGCAAGCGGGAGCCTTTTACAATGAGCAGTTCTTC
.	TRBV29-1	TRBJ2-2	.	14	CSVRGTTNTGELFF	TGCAGCGTACGAGGGACAACGAACACCGGGGAGCTGTTTTTT
.	TRBV19	TRBJ2-1	once	14	CASSNAVSGDEQFF	TGTGCCAGTAGTAATGCGGTGTCGGGGGATGAGCAGTTCTTC
TRBD2	TRBV4-1	TRBJ2-5	few	15	CASSQGLAGAETQYF	TGCGCCAGCAGCCAAGGACTAGCGGGAGCAGAGACCCAGTACTTC
TRBD1	TRBV10-3	TRBJ1-1	.	14	CAISESKDRGEAFF	TGTGCCATCAGTGAGTCAAAGGACAGGGGTGAAGCTTTCTTT
.	TRBV18	TRBJ2-7	.	17	CASSPISATGAPYEQYF	TGTGCCAGCTCACCAATTTCGGCGACAGGCGCGCCCTACGAGCAGTACTTC
.	TRBV29-1	TRBJ2-7	.	12	CSVVHGLYEQYF	TGCAGCGTTGTTCACGGACTCTACGAGCAGTACTTC
.	TRBV28	TRBJ1-1	.	13	CASSLSRTTEAFF	TGTGCCAGCAGTTTATCCCGGACGACTGAAGCTTTCTTT
TRBD2	TRBV4-1	TRBJ2-2	.	15	CASSPDLAGSGELFF	TGCGCCAGCAGCCCTGACCTAGCGGGATCCGGGGAGCTGTTTTTT
.	TRBV19	TRBJ2-7	.	14	CASSMGSLSYEQYF	TGTGCCAGTAGTATGGGTTCCCTATCCTACGAGCAGTACTTC
.	TRBV28	TRBJ1-3	.	16	CASSLDLGRAGNTIYF	TGTGCCAGCAGTTTAGACTTGGGCAGGGCTGGAAACACCATATATTTT
.	TRBV19	TRBJ2-3	.	14	CASSISISTDTQYF	TGTGCCAGTAGTATAAGCATCAGCACAGATACGCAGTATTTT
.	TRBV28	TRBJ1-2	.	12	CASSWAYYGYTF	TGTGCCAGCAGTTGGGCGTACTATGGCTACACCTTC
.	TRBV19	TRBJ2-1	.	17	CASSAPGTRVRRNEQFF	TGTGCCAGTAGTGCCCCAGGGACCCGGGTTAGACGGAATGAGCAGTTCTTC
.	TRBV5-1	TRBJ2-1	.	15	CASSLGSTVYNEQFF	TGCGCCAGCAGCTTGGGGTCAACCGTCTACAATGAGCAGTTCTTC
.	TRBV28	TRBJ2-7	.	13	CASSLVQGNEQYF	TGTGCCAGCAGTTTAGTACAGGGCAACGAGCAGTACTTC
.	TRBV19	TRBJ2-7	.	11	CASSQGGEQYF	TGTGCCAGTAGTCAGGGCGGCGAGCAGTACTTC
.	TRBV18	TRBJ2-5	.	15	CASSPTTGGQETQYF	TGTGCCAGCTCACCTACAACCGGGGGCCAAGAGACCCAGTACTTC
.	TRBV14	TRBJ1-2	.	13	CASSQGAVYGYTF	TGTGCCAGCAGCCAAGGGGCGGTCTATGGCTACACCTTC
.	TRBV19	TRBJ1-2	.	13	CASSMGREGGYTF	TGTGCCAGTAGTATGGGCAGGGAGGGTGGCTACACCTTC
TRBD2	TRBV15	TRBJ2-3	.	15	CATSRETSGTDTQYF	TGTGCCACCAGCAGGGAGACTAGCGGCACAGATACGCAGTATTTT
.	TRBV19	TRBJ1-6	.	13	CASSIGGDSPLHF	TGTGCCAGTAGTATCGGAGGGGACTCACCCCTCCACTTT
.	TRBV23-1	TRBJ2-7	few	14	CASSQSSLSYEQYF	TGCGCCAGCAGCCAATCCAGTTTGTCCTACGAGCAGTACTTC
.	TRBV28	TRBJ1-2	.	15	CASSLPLGVNYGYTF	TGTGCCAGCAGTTTACCCCTGGGGGTGAACTATGGCTACACCTTC
.	TRBV11-3	TRBJ2-6	.	16	CASSLIGGSGANVLTF	TGTGCCAGCAGCTTAATCGGCGGCTCTGGGGCCAACGTCCTGACTTTC
.	TRBV6-8	TRBJ2-2	.	15	CASSDSLLGSGELFF	TGTGCCAGCAGTGACTCGTTATTAGGCTCCGGGGAGCTGTTTTTT
TRBD1	TRBV9	TRBJ2-7	.	14	CASSPHRGQGEQYF	TGTGCCAGCAGCCCCCACAGGGGGCAGGGCGAGCAGTACTTC
.	TRBV19	TRBJ1-1	.	12	CASSAGNTEAFF	TGTGCCAGTAGTGCGGGGAACACTGAAGCTTTCTTT
.	TRBV14	TRBJ2-7	.	15	CASSQAVGVWYEQYF	TGTGCCAGCAGCCAAGCGGTGGGAGTCTGGTACGAGCAGTACTTC
.	TRBV10-3	TRBJ2-7	few	12	CASRDTTYEQYF	TGTGCCAGCCGGGACACGACCTACGAGCAGTACTTC
.	TRBV28	TRBJ1-4	once	14	CASSLRATNEKLFF	TGTGCCAGCAGTTTGAGGGCAACTAATGAAAAACTGTTTTTT
.	TRBV29-1	TRBJ2-1	.	14	CSVRLTSSYNEQFF	TGCAGCGTCCGATTGACTAGCTCCTACAATGAGCAGTTCTTC
.	TRBV4-1	TRBJ1-4	.	15	CASSQDLIGREKLFF	TGCGCCAGCAGCCAAGATCTGATCGGTCGGGAAAAACTGTTTTTT
.	TRBV29-1	TRBJ1-2	.	16	CSVVMAQRGSYYGYTF	TGCAGCGTTGTAATGGCCCAAAGGGGGTCCTATTATGGCTACACCTTC
.	TRBV19	TRBJ2-3	.	16	CASSIDGGAGSDTQYF	TGTGCCAGTAGTATAGATGGGGGCGCAGGGTCAGATACGCAGTATTTT
.	TRBV19	TRBJ1-1	.	15	CASSSTGVPNTEAFF	TGTGCCAGTAGTTCGACAGGCGTCCCGAACACTGAAGCTTTCTTT
.	TRBV28	TRBJ1-5	.	16	CASSLPGPGRNQPQHF	TGTGCCAGCAGTTTACCCGGACCAGGACGCAATCAGCCCCAGCATTTT
.	TRBV6-7	TRBJ2-2	.	15	CASRSSLSGTGELFF	TGTGCCAGCAGATCCTCGCTTAGTGGCACCGGGGAGCTGTTTTTT
.	TRBV19	TRBJ2-5	.	14	CASSIGGSQETQYF	TGTGCCAGTAGTATAGGGGGGTCTCAAGAGACCCAGTACTTC
TRBD1	TRBV11-3	TRBJ2-5	large	16	CASSLLGQGIEETQYF	TGTGCCAGCAGCCTTCTAGGACAGGGGATCGAAGAGACCCAGTACTTC
.	TRBV6-8	TRBJ1-4	.	14	CASSKFTTNEKLFF	TGTGCCAGCAGTAAATTTACAACTAATGAAAAACTGTTTTTT
TRBD2	TRBV29-1	TRBJ2-1	.	18	CSVEGRGRGPSAHNEQFF	TGCAGCGTTGAAGGGCGCGGGAGGGGCCCATCCGCCCACAATGAGCAGTTCTTC
.	TRBV6-8	TRBJ1-1	once	13	CASRYSRGPEAFF	TGTGCCAGTCGTTATAGCAGGGGCCCTGAAGCTTTCTTT
.	TRBV6-8	TRBJ2-6	medium-sized	17	CASSFAPGGSGANVLTF	TGTGCCAGCTCCTTCGCACCCGGTGGTTCTGGGGCCAACGTCCTGACTTTC
TRBD1	TRBV29-1	TRBJ2-2	once	13	CSGDRAGTGELFF	TGCAGCGGAGACAGGGCGGGCACCGGGGAGCTGTTTTTT
.	TRBV19	TRBJ2-5	.	13	CASSPVGGETQYF	TGTGCCAGTAGTCCCGTAGGGGGGGAGACCCAGTACTTC
TRBD2	TRBV19	TRBJ2-7	.	14	CASTPRGGTGEQYF	TGTGCCAGTACCCCCCGCGGGGGTACGGGCGAGCAGTACTTC
TRBD1	TRBV18	TRBJ1-1	once	15	CASSQGQGAVTEAFF	TGTGCCAGCTCCCAGGGGCAGGGGGCTGTAACTGAAGCTTTCTTT
TRBD2	TRBV19	TRBJ2-2	.	16	CASSELAGVHTGELFF	TGTGCCAGTAGTGAGCTAGCGGGAGTTCACACCGGGGAGCTGTTTTTT